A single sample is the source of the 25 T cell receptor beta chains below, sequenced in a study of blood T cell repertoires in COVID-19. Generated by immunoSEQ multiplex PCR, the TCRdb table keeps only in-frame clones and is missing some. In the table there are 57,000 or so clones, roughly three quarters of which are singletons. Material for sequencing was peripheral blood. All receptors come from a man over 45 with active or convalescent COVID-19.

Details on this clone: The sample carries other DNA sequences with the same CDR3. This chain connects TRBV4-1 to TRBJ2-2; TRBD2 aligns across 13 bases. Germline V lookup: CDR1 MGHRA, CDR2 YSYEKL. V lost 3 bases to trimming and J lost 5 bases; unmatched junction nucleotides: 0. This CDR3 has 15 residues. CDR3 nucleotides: TGCGCCAGCAGCCAGACTAGCGGGGGGACCGGGGAGCTGTTTTTT. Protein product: CASSQTSGGTGELFF.

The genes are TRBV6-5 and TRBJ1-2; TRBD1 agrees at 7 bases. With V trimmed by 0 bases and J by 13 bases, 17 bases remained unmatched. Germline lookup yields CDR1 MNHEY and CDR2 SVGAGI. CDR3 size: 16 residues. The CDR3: CASSYSAGAGGTWGTF. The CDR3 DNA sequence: TGTGCCAGCAGTTACTCAGCAGGGGCAGGGGGGACTTGGGGCACCTTC.

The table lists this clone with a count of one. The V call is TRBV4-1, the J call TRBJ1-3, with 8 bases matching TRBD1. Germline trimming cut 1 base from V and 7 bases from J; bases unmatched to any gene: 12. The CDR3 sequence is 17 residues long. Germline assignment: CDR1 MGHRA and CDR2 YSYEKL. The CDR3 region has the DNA TGCGCCAGCAGCCAAGGTCCTAGCCAGGGGGCATGGAACACCATATATTTT. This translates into CASSQGPSQGAWNTIYF.

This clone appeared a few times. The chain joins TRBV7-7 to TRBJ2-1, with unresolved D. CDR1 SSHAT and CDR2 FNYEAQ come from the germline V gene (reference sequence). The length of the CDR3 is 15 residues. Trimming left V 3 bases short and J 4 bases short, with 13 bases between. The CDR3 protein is CASSLRSESYNEQFF. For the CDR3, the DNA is TGTGCCAGCAGCTTGAGGAGCGAATCATACAATGAGCAGTTCTTC. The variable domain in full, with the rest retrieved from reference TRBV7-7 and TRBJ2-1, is GAGVSQSPRYKVTKRGQDVTLRCDPISSHATLYWYQQALGQGPEFLTYFNYEAQPDKSGLPSDRFSAERPEGSISTLTIQRTEQRDSAMYRCASSLRSESYNEQFFGPGTRLTVL.

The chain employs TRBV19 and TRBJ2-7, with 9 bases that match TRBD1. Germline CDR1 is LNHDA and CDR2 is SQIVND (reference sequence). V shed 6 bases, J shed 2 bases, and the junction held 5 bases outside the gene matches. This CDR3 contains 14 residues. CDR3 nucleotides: TGTGCCAGTAGCATGGACAGGGGCGCCTACGAGCAGTACTTC. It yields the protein CASSMDRGAYEQYF.

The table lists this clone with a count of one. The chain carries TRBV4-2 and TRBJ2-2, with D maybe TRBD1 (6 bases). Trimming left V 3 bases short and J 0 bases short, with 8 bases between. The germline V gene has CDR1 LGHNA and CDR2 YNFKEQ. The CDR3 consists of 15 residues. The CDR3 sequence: CASSQGQSNTGELFF. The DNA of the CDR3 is TGTGCCAGCAGCCAGGGACAATCGAACACCGGGGAGCTGTTTTTT.

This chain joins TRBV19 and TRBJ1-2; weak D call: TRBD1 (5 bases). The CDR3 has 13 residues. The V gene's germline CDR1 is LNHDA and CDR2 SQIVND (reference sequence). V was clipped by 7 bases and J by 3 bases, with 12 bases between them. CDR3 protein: CASKIGQDYGYTF. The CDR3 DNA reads TGTGCCAGTAAGATCGGACAAGACTATGGCTACACCTTC.

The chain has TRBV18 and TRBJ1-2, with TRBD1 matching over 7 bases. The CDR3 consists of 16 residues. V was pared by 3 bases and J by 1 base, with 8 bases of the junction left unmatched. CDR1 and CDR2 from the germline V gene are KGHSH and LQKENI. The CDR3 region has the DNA TGTGCCAGCTCACCCGCGACAGGGAGTAATAACTATGGCTACACCTTC. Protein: CASSPATGSNNYGYTF. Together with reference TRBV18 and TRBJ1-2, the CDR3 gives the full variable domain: NAGVMQNPRHLVRRRGQEARLRCSPMKGHSHVYWYRQLPEEGLKFMVYLQKENIIDESGMPKERFSAEFPKEGPSILRIQQVVRGDSAAYFCASSPATGSNNYGYTFGSGTRLTVV.

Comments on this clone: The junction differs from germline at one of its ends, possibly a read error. The CDR3 region is CASSLDPKSEQFF. In DNA form, the CDR3 reads TGTGCTAGCAGCTTAGATCCAAAATCCGAGCAGTTCTTC. The chain employs TRBV7-7 and TRBJ2-1; no firm D call. This CDR3 region has 13 residues. Germline CDR1 SSHAT, CDR2 FNYEAQ (reference sequence).

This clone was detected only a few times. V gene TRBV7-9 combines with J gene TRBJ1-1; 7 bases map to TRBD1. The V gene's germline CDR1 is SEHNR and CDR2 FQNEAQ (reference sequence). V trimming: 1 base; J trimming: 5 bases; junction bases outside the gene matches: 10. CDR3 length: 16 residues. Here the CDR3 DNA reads TGTGCCAGCAGCTTAGTTAGGGGGCGATGGTATACTGAAGCTTTCTTT. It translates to CASSLVRGRWYTEAFF.

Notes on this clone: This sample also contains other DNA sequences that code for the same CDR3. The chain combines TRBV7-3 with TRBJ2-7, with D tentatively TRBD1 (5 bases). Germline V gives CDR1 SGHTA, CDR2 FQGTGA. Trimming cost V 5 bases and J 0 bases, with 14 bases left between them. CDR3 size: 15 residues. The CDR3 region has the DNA TGTGCCAGCAGCCTTGGCCAGGGCCCCTCCTACGAGCAGTACTTC. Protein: CASSLGQGPSYEQYF.

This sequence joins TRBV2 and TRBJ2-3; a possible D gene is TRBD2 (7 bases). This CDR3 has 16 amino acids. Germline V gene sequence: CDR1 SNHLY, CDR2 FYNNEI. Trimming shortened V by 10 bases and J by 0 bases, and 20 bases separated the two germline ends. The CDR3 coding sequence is TGTGCCAAATCGGAATCGCGGGGGCTTAGCACAGATACGCAGTATTTT. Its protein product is CAKSESRGLSTDTQYF.

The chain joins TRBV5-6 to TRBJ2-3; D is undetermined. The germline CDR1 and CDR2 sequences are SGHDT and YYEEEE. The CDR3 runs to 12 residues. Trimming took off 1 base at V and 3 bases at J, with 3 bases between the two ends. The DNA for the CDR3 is TGTGCCAGCAGCTTGATAACAGATACGCAGTATTTT. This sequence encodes CASSLITDTQYF.

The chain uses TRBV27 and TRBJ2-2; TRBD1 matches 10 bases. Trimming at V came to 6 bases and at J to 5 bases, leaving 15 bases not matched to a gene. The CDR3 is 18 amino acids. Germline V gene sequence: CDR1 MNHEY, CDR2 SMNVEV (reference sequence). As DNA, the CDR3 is TGTGCCAGCAGGCCTGGGTGGGACAGGGGACGTTGGACCGGGGAGCTGTTTTTT. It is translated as CASRPGWDRGRWTGELFF.

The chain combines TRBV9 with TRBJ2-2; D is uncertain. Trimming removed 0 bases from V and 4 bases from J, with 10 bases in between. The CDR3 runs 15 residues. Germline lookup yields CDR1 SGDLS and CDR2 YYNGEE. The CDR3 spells CASSVAQPGTGELFF. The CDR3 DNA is TGTGCCAGCAGCGTAGCTCAACCCGGCACCGGGGAGCTGTTTTTT.

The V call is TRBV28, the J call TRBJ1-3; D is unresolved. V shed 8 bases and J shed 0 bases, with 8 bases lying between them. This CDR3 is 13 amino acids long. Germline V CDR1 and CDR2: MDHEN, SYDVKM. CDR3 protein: CASSALSGNTIYF. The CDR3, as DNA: TGTGCCAGCTCTGCACTCTCTGGAAACACCATATATTTT.

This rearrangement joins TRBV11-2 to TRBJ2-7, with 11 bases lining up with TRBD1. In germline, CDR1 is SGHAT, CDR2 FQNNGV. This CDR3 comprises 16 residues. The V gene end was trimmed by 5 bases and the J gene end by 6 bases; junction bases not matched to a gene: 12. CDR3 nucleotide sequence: TGTGCCAGCAGCCAAATACGGACAGGGGGCCCCTTCGAGCAGTACTTC. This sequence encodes CASSQIRTGGPFEQYF.

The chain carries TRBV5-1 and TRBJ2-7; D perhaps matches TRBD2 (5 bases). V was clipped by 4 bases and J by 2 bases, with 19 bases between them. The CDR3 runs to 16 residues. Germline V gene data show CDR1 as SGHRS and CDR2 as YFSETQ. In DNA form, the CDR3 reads TGCGCCAGCAGCACCGGAGGCGGTGGCGCTGCCTACGAGCAGTACTTC. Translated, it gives CASSTGGGGAAYEQYF. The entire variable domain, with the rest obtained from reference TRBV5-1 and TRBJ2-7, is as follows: KAGVTQTPRYLIKTRGQQVTLSCSPISGHRSVSWYQQTPGQGLQFLFEYFSETQRNKGNFPGRFSGRQFSNSRSEMNVSTLELGDSALYLCASSTGGGGAAYEQYFGPGTRLTVT.

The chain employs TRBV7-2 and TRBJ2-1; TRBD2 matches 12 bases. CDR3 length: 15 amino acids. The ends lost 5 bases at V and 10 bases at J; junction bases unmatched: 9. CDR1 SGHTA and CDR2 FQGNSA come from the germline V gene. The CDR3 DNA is TGTGCCAGCAGCGTAATCGAACTAGCGGGAGGCGAGCAGTTCTTC. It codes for CASSVIELAGGEQFF.

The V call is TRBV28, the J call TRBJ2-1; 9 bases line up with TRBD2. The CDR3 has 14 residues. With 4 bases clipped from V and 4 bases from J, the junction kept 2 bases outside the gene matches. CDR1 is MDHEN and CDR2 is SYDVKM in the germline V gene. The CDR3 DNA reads TGTGCCAGCAGTTATAGCGGGGGTTACAATGAGCAGTTCTTC. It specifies CASSYSGGYNEQFF.

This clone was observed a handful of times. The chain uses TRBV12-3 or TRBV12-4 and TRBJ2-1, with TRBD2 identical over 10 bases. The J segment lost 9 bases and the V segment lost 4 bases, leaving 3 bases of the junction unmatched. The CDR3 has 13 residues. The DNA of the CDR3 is TGTGCCAGCAGTTCCAGCGGGGGGGTTGAGCAGTTCTTC. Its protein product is CASSSSGGVEQFF.

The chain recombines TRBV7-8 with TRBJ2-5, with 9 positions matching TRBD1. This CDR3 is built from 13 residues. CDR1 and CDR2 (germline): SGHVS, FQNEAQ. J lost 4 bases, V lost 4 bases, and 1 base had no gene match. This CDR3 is CASSSGQGETQYF. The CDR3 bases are TGTGCCAGCAGCTCGGGACAGGGAGAGACCCAGTACTTC.

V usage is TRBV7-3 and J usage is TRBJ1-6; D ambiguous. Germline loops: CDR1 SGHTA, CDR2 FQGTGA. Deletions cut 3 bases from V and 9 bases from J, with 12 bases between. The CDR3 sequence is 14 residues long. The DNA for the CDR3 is TGTGCCAGCAGCTTCGACTGGGTGGGTTCACCCCTCCACTTT. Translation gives CASSFDWVGSPLHF.

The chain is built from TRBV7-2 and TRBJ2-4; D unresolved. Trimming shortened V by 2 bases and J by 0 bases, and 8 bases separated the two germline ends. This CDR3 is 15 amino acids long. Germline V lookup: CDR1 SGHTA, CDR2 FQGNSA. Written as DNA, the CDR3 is TGTGCCAGCAGCTTATTGTCCCTAGCCAAAAACATTCAGTACTTC. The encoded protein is CASSLLSLAKNIQYF.

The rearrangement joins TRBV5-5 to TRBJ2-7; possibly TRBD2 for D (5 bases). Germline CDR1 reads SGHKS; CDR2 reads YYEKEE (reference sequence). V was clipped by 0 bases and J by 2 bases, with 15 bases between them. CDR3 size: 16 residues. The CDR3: CASSLEAGGPTYEQYF. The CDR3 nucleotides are TGTGCCAGCAGCTTGGAGGCGGGTGGTCCAACCTACGAGCAGTACTTC. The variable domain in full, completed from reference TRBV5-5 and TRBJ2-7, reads DAGVTQSPTHLIKTRGQQVTLRCSPISGHKSVSWYQQVLGQGPQFIFQYYEKEERGRGNFPDRFSARQFPNYSSELNVNALLLGDSALYLCASSLEAGGPTYEQYFGPGTRLTVT.